Sequencing of this TCR beta chain was carried out in a study of low-dose radiotherapy and immunotherapy resistance in tumors. TRAV- and TRBV-specific primers, spanning alpha and beta chains, primed first-strand cDNA. TCR amplification involved 20 PCR cycles with a constant-region primer and V-primer adapter. TCRdb processed the reads anew with MiXCR; each CDR3 protein has one entry. The sample has nearly 60,000 distinct CDR3 sequences, 20% to 25% seen once. Time point of the sample: after trial treatment. The treatment denotes: LDRT plus nivolumab, ipilimumab, low-dose cyclophosphamide and aspirin (RACIN trial). There are a few counts of this clonotype. CDR3 size: 13 residues. Trimming took 6 bases from V and 10 from J, leaving 13 bases between them.

The sample here was PBMCs, taken after low-dose radiotherapy plus immunotherapy. This receptor was taken from a male donor with prostate cancer. The chain uses TRBV12-3 or TRBV12-4 and TRBJ1-6, with D perhaps TRBD1 (5 bases). The chain's CDR3 is CASSTREGSPLHF. Here the CDR3 DNA reads TGTGCCAGCAGCACCAGGGAGGGGTCACCCCTCCACTTT.